This T cell receptor (beta chain) was obtained from a study of beta chain features in type 1 diabetes. CD4+ naive, central memory, regulatory and stem cell-like memory cells were sorted via CD45RO/CCR7/CD25/CD127/CD95/CD27. V was clipped by 5 bases and J by 7 bases; unmatched bases: 8. Germline lookup yields CDR1 SEHNR and CDR2 FQNEAQ (reference sequence). This CDR3 spans 14 amino acids. The entirety of the isolated RNA underwent reverse transcription, so expressed TCRB transcripts were sequenced. Clones were sequenced by immunoSEQ multiplex PCR, and TCRdb holds only the in-frame ones, with some missing. This table has over 500,000 clones, about a sixth appearing once.

Specimen: naive CD4+ T cells from blood. The J gene is TRBJ2-7, the V gene TRBV7-9; TRBD1 matches at 10 bases. The TCR sequence derives from a man aged 18 to 29 in good health. CDR3 loop: CASSKTGGAGEQYF. CDR3 in DNA: TGTGCCAGCAGCAAGACAGGGGGCGCGGGTGAGCAGTACTTC. The full variable domain, in which reference TRBV7-9 and TRBJ2-7 provide the parts outside the CDR3, is DTGVSQNPRHKITKRGQNVTFRCDPISEHNRLYWYRQTLGQGPEFLTYFQNEAQLEKSRLLSDRFSAERPKGSFSTLEIQRTEQGDSAMYLCASSKTGGAGEQYFGPGTRLTVT.